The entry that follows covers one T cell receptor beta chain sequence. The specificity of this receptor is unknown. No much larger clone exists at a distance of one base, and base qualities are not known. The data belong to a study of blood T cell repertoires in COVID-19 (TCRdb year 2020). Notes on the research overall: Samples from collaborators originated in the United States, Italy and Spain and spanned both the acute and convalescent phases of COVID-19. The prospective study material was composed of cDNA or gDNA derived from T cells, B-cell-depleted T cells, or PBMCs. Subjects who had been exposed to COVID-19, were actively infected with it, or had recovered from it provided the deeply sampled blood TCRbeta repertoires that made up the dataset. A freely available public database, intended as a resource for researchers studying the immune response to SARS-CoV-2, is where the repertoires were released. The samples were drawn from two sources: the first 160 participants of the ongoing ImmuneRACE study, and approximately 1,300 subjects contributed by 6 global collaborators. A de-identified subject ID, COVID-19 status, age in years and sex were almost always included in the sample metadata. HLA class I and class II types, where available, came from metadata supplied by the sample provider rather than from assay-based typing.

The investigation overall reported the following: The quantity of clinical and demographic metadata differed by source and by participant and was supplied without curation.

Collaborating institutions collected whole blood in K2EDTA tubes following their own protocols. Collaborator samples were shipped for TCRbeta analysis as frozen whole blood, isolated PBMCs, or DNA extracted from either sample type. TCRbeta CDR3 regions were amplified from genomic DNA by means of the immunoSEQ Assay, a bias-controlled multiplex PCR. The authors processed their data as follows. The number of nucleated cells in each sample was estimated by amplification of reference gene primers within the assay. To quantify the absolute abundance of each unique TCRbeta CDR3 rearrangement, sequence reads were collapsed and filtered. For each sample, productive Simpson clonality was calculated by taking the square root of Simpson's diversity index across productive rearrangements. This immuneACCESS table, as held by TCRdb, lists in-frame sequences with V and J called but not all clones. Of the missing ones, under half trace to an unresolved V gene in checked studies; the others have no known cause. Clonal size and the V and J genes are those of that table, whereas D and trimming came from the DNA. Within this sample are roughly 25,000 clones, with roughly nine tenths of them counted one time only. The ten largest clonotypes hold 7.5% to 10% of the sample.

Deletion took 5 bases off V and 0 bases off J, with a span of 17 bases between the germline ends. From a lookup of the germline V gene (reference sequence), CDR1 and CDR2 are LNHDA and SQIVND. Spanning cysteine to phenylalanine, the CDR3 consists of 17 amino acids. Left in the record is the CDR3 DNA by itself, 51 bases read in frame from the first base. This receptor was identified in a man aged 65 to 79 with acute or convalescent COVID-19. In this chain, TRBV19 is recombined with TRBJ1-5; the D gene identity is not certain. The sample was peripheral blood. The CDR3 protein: CASSPRSAPYSNQPQHF. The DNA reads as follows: TGTGCCAGTAGTCCCCGCTCAGCGCCATATAGCAATCAGCCCCAGCATTTT.